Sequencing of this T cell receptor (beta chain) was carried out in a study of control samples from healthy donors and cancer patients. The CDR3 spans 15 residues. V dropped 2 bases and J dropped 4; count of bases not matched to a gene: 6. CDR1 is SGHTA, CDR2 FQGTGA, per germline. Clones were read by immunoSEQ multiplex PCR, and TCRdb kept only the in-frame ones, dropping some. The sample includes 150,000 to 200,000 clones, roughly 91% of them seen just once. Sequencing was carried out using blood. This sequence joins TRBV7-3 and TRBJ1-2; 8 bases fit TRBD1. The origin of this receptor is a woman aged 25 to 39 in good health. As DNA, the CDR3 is TGTGCCAGCAGCTTACGACAGGGGACAACCTATGGCTACACCTTC. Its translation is CASSLRQGTTYGYTF.